The following is a TCR beta chain sequence with its context. The data stem from a study of OX40 agonist ivuxolimab in advanced cancers. CDR3 length equals 15 residues. Germline V lookup: CDR1 SGDLS, CDR2 YYNGEE. V lost 4 bases and J lost 3, with 16 bases in between. The protocol was immunoSEQ multiplex PCR, while the TCRdb copy is restricted to in-frame clones and leaves out a portion. Of 57,000 or so clones in the sample, approximately 86% are singletons; the top ten hold more than 0.8%. This sample comprised CD4+ or CD8+ T cells sorted from blood, obtained in a trial of the OX40 agonist ivuxolimab. The chain employs TRBV9 and TRBJ2-5, with D tentatively TRBD2 (6 bases). The source is an adult with an advanced solid tumor such as melanoma, head and neck, liver or kidney cancer. In nucleotides, the CDR3 is TGTGCCAGCAGCTCCAGCGGGTATCCCAAAGAGACCCAGTACTTC. It translates to CASSSSGYPKETQYF.